This entry describes one T cell receptor (beta chain). Its antigen is unidentified. The data were produced by immunoSEQ multiplex PCR, yet TCRdb's version contains in-frame clones alone and is incomplete. The sample shows roughly 80,000 clones, 85% to 90% of them seen only once. This specimen belongs to a study of T cell responses to AZD1222 COVID-19 vaccine. Germline values: CDR1 LNHDA, CDR2 SQIVND (reference sequence). The trim removed 5 bases at V and 2 bases at J, leaving 1 base unmatched. The CDR3 length is 14 residues. Study conclusions and caveats: Scientists sampled the repertoires only once the peak T cell response had passed.

The sequencing used peripheral blood, collected on day 0 of AZD1222 vaccination. The source is an adult in good health. The J gene is TRBJ2-7, the V gene TRBV19, with TRBD2 identical over 12 bases. The CDR3 spells CASSPSGGAYEQYF. CDR3 bases: TGTGCCAGTAGTCCTAGCGGGGGGGCCTACGAGCAGTACTTC. The full variable domain, in which reference TRBV19 and TRBJ2-7 provide the parts outside the CDR3, is DGGITQSPKYLFRKEGQNVTLSCEQNLNHDAMYWYRQDPGQGLRLIYYSQIVNDFQKGDIAEGYSVSREKKESFPLTVTSAQKNPTAFYLCASSPSGGAYEQYFGPGTRLTVT.